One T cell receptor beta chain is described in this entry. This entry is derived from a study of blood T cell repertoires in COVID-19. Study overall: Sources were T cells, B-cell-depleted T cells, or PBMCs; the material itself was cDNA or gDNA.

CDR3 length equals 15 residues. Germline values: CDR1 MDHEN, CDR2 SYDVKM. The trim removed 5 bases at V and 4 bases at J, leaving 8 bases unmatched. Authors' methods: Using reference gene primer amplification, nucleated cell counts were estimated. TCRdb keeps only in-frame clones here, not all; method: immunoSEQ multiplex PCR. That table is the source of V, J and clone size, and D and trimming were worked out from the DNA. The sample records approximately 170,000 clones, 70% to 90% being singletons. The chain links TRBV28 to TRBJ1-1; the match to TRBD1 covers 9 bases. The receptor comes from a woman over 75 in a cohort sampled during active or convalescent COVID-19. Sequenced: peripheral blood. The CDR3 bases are TGTGCCAGCAGTCTAAACAGGGGGCAGGGCACTGAAGCTTTCTTT. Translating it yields CASSLNRGQGTEAFF.